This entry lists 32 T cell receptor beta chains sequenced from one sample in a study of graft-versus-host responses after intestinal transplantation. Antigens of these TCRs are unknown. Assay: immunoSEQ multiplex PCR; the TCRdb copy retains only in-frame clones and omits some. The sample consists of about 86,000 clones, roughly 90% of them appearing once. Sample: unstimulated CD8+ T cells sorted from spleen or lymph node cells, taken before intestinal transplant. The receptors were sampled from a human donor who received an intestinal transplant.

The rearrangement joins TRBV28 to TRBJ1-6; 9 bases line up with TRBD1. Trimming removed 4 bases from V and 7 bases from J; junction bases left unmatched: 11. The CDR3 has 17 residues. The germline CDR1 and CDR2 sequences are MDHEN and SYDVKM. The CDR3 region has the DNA TGTGCCAGCAGTTCGGACAGGGGCCGCATGAGGAATTCACCCCTCCACTTT. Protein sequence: CASSSDRGRMRNSPLHF.

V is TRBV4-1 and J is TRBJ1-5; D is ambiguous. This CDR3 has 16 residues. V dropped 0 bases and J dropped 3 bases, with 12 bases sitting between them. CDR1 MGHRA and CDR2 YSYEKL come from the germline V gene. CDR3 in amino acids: CASSQDHQAVNQPQHF. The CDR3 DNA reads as TGCGCCAGCAGCCAAGATCACCAGGCCGTCAATCAGCCCCAGCATTTT.

The CDR3 nucleotides read TGTGCCAGCAGGTATGGACAGGATCCCTACGAGCAGTACTTC. It codes for CASRYGQDPYEQYF. The chain recombines TRBV5-6 with TRBJ2-7; the match to TRBD1 covers 7 bases. This CDR3 has 14 amino acids. The J segment lost 2 bases and the V segment lost 5 bases, leaving 7 bases of the junction unmatched. Germline CDR1 and CDR2: SGHDT and YYEEEE.

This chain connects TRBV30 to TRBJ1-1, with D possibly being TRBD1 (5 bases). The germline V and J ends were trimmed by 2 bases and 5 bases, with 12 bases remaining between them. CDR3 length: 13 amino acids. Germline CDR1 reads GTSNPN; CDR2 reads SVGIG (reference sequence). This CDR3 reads CAWSFWEGTEAFF. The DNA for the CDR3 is TGTGCCTGGAGTTTCTGGGAGGGGACTGAAGCTTTCTTT.

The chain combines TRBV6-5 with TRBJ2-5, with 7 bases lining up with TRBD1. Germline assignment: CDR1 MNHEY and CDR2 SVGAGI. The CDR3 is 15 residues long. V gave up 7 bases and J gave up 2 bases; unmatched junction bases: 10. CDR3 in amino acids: CASTPGQPPQETQYF. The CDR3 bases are TGTGCCAGCACCCCGGGACAGCCCCCTCAAGAGACCCAGTACTTC.

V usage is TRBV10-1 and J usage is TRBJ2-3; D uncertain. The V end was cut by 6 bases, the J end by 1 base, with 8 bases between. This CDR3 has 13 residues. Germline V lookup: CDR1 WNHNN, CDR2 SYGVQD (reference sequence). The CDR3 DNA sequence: TGCGCCAGCAGCATTCCGGGCACAGATACGCAGTATTTT. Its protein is CASSIPGTDTQYF.

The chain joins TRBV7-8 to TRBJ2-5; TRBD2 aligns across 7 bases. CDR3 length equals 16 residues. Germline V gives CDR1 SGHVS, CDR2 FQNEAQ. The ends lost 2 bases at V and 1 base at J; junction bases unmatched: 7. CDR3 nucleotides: TGTGCCAGCAGCTTACTAGCGGCCCAGCCCCAAGAGACCCAGTACTTC. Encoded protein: CASSLLAAQPQETQYF.

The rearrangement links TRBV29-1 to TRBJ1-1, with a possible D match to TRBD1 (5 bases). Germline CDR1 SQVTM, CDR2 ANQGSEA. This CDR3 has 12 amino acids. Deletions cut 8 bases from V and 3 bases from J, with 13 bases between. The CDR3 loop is CSLGGGYTEAFF. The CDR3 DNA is TGCAGCCTGGGGGGGGGATACACTGAAGCTTTCTTT.

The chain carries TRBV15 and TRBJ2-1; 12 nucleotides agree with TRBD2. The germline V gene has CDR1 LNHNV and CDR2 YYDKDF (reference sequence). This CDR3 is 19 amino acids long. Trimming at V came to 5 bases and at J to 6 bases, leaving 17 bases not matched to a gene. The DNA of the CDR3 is TGTGCCACCAGCCGACCTGGACTAGCGGGGACACGTTTAGGCAATGAGCAGTTCTTC. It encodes CATSRPGLAGTRLGNEQFF.

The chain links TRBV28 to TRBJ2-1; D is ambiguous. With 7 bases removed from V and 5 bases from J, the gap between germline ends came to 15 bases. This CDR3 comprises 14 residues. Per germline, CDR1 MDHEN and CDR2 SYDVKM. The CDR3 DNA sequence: TGTGCCAGCACCTACCTCAAGCTGGACAATGAGCAGTTCTTC. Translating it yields CASTYLKLDNEQFF. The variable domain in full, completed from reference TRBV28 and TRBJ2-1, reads DVKVTQSSRYLVKRTGEKVFLECVQDMDHENMFWYRQDPGLGLRLIYFSYDVKMKEKGDIPEGYSVSREKKERFSLILESASTNQTSMYLCASTYLKLDNEQFFGPGTRLTVL.

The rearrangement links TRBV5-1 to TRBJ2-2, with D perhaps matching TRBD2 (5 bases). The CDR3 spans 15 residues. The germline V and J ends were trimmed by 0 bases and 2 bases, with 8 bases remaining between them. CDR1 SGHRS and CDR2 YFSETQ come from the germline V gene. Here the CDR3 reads CASSLAGGNTGELFF. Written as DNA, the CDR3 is TGCGCCAGCAGCTTGGCCGGAGGAAACACCGGGGAGCTGTTTTTT.

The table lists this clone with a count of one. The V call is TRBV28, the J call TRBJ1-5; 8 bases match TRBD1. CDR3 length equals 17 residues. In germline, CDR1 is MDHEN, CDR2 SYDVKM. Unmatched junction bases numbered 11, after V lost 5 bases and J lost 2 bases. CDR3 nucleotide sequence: TGTGCCAGCAGTCGTTTTGGGACAGGCGCTCGCAATCAGCCCCAGCATTTT. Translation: CASSRFGTGARNQPQHF.

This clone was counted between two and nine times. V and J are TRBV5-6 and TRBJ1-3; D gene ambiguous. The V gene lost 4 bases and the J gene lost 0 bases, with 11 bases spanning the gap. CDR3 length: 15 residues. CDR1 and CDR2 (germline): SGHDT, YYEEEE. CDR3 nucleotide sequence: TGTGCCAGCAGCCACACCGGCGGCTCTGGAAACACCATATATTTT. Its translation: CASSHTGGSGNTIYF.

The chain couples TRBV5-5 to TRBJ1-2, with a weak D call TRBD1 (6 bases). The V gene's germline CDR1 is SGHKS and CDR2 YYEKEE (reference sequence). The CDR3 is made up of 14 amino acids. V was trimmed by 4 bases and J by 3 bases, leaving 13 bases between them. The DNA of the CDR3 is TGTGCCAGCAGCGACGAGGACAGTTACTATGGCTACACCTTC. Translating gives CASSDEDSYYGYTF.

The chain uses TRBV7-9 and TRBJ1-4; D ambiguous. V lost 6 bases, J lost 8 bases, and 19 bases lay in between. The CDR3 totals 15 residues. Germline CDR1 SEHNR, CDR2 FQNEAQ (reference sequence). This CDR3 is CASRQTHGGSEKLFF. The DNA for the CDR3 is TGTGCCAGCAGGCAAACCCATGGAGGATCAGAAAAACTGTTTTTT.

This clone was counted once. The DNA of the CDR3 is TGCGCCAGCAGCGAACCGACAGAGGGGGTAGAGCAGTTCTTC. Protein product: CASSEPTEGVEQFF. J is TRBJ2-1 and V is TRBV5-1, with a weak D call TRBD1 (6 bases). Germline CDR1 SGHRS, CDR2 YFSETQ. V was cut by 4 bases and J by 10 bases, with 18 bases left in between. The CDR3 is 14 amino acids. Full variable domain (missing parts from reference TRBV5-1 and TRBJ2-1): KAGVTQTPRYLIKTRGQQVTLSCSPISGHRSVSWYQQTPGQGLQFLFEYFSETQRNKGNFPGRFSGRQFSNSRSEMNVSTLELGDSALYLCASSEPTEGVEQFFGPGTRLTVL.

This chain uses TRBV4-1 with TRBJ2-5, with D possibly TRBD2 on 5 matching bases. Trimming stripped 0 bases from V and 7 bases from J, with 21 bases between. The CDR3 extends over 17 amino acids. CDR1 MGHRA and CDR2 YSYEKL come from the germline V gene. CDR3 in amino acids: CASSQDPVAGRRGTQYF. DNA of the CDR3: TGCGCCAGCAGCCAAGATCCGGTCGCGGGCCGGCGTGGGACCCAGTACTTC.

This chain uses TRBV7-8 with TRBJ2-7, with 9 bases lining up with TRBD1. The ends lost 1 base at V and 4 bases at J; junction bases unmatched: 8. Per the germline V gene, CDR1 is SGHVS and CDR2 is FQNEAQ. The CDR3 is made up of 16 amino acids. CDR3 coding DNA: TGTGCCAGCAGCTTAGTGGGGCGGGGACAGGGTTACGAGCAGTACTTC. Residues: CASSLVGRGQGYEQYF.

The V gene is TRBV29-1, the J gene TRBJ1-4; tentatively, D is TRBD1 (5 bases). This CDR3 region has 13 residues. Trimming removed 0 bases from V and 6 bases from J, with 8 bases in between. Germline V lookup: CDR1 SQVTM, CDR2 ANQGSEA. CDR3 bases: TGCAGCGTTGAAGAGGGGACTGATGAAAAACTGTTTTTT. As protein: CSVEEGTDEKLFF.

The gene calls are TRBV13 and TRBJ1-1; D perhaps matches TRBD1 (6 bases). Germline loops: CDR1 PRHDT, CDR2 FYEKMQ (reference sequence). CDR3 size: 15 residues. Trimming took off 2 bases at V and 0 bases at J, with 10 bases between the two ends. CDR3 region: CASSLLQGMNTEAFF. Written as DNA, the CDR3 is TGTGCCAGCAGCTTATTACAGGGCATGAACACTGAAGCTTTCTTT.

CDR3 sequence: CASSFREGTEAFF. Here the CDR3 DNA reads TGTGCCAGCAGCTTCAGGGAAGGAACTGAAGCTTTCTTT. The chain employs TRBV5-6 and TRBJ1-1, with D perhaps TRBD1 (5 bases). Trimming took 2 bases from V and 5 from J, leaving 10 bases between them. The CDR3 is 13 amino acids. Germline CDR1 is SGHDT and CDR2 is YYEEEE.

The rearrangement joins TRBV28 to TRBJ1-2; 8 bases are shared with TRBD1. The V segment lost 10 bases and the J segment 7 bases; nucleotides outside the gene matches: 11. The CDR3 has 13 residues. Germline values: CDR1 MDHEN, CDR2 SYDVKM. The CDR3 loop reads CATEGQGEPGYTF. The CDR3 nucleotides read TGTGCCACCGAAGGACAGGGAGAACCTGGCTACACCTTC.

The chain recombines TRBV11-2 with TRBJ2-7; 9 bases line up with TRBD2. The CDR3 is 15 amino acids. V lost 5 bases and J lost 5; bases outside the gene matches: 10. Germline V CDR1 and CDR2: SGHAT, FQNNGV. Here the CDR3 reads CASSEPGLAQNEQYF. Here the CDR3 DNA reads TGTGCCAGCAGCGAACCGGGACTAGCTCAAAACGAGCAGTACTTC.

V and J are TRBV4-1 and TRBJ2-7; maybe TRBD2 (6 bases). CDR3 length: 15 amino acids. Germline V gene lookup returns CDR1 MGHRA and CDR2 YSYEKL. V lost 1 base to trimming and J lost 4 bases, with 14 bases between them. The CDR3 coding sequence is TGCGCCAGCAGCCAAGTTCACGGGAGTGGGTACGAGCAGTACTTC. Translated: CASSQVHGSGYEQYF.

The CDR3 loop is CASSRSGSPYEQYF. The CDR3 coding sequence is TGTGCCAGCAGCCGCAGCGGGTCTCCCTACGAGCAGTACTTC. The rearrangement uses TRBV27 and TRBJ2-7, with D possibly being TRBD2 (6 bases). Looked up from germline, CDR1 is MNHEY and CDR2 is SMNVEV (reference sequence). V lost 6 bases and J 2 bases, leaving 14 bases between the germline ends. This CDR3 is 14 amino acids long.

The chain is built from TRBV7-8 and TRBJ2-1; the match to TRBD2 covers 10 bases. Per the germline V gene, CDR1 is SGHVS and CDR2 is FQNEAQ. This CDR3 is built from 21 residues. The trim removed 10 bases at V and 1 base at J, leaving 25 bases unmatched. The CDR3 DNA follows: TGTGCCATCCCGCGTAACGGGGTCTCAACTATACTAGCGGGGTCCTACAATGAGCAGTTCTTC. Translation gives CAIPRNGVSTILAGSYNEQFF.

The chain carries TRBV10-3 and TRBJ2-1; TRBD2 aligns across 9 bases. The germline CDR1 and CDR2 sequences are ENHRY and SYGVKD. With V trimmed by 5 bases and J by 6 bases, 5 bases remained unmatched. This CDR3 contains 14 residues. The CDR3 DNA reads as TGTGCCATCAGTTTAGCGGGAGACCCCAATGAGCAGTTCTTC. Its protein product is CAISLAGDPNEQFF.

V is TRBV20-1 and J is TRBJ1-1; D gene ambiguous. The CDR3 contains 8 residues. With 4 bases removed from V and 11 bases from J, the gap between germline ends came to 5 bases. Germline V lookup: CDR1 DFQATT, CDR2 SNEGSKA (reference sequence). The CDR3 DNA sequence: TGCAGTGCTATGGGCGCTTTCTTT. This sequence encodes CSAMGAFF.

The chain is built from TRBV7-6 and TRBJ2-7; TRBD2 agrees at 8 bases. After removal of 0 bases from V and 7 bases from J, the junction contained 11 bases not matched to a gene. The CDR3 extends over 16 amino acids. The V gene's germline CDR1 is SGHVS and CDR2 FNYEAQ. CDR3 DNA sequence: TGTGCCAGCAGCTTAGCGCGGGGGGCTCCGCCACTGGAGCAGTACTTC. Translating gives CASSLARGAPPLEQYF.

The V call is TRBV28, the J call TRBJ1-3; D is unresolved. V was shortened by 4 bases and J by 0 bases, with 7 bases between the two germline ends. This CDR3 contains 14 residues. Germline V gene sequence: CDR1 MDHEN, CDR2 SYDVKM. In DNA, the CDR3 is TGTGCCAGCAGTTGGGAGAACTCTGGAAACACCATATATTTT. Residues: CASSWENSGNTIYF. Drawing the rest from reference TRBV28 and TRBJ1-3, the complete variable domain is DVKVTQSSRYLVKRTGEKVFLECVQDMDHENMFWYRQDPGLGLRLIYFSYDVKMKEKGDIPEGYSVSREKKERFSLILESASTNQTSMYLCASSWENSGNTIYFGEGSWLTVV.

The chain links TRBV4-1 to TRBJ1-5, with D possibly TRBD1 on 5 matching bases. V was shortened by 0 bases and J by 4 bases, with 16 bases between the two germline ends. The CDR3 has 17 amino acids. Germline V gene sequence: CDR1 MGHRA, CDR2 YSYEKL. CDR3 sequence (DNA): TGCGCCAGCAGCCAAGAAATGACAGTTGCCCTGAATCAGCCCCAGCATTTT. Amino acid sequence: CASSQEMTVALNQPQHF.

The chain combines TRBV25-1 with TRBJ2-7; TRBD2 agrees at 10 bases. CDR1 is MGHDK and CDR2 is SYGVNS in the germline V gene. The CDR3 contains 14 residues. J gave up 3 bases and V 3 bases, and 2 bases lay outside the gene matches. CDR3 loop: CASSDRTSGYEQYF. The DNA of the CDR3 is TGTGCCAGCAGTGATAGGACTAGCGGCTACGAGCAGTACTTC.